This T cell receptor (beta chain) is from a study of shared clonotypes between healthy human individuals. Broader study findings: As a rule, naive subsets had a larger estimated richness than memory subsets. Relative to their counterparts shared across all four donors, non-shared clonotypes exhibited diminished generation probabilities.

Naive CD8 populations comprised CD45RO-negative cells positively selected for CCR7, excluding terminally differentiated effector memory CD45RA+ cells. A word on this clone: Its antigen remains unknown.

With 1 base clipped from V and 4 bases from J, the junction kept 12 bases outside the gene matches. Germline CDR1 reads MGHRA; CDR2 reads YSYEKL. The CDR3 covers 18 residues. Method: immunoSEQ multiplex PCR; TCRdb's copy keeps in-frame clones and lacks some. The data contain about 2.1 million clones, around 93% of them singletons. This TCR was sampled from a man younger than 35 in good health. Some clones in this sample may be carry-over from other donors' samples. The J gene is TRBJ2-2, the V gene TRBV4-1; 7 bases map to TRBD1. The sequencing input was naive CD8+ T cells from PBMCs. CDR3 DNA sequence: TGCGCCAGCAGCCAAGTAATCCCGGGACAGCTTGGCACCGGGGAGCTGTTTTTT. This encodes CASSQVIPGQLGTGELFF.